This T cell receptor (beta chain) was found in a study of blood T cell repertoires in COVID-19. About the research overall: In each case, the material was cDNA or gDNA derived from T cells, B-cell-depleted T cells, or PBMCs.

CDR1 WSHSY and CDR2 SAAADI come from the germline V gene. V lost 8 bases and J 2 bases, leaving 19 bases between the germline ends. The CDR3 has 15 amino acids. Per the study methods: Counts of nucleated cells, estimated from reference gene primer amplification, were obtained. The repertoire was sequenced with immunoSEQ multiplex PCR; TCRdb's copy has only in-frame clones and lacks some. The V and J calls and clone size are taken from that table; D and trimming were inferred from the DNA. The table shows around 320,000 clones, with roughly nine tenths occurring only once. The sequenced sample consisted of peripheral blood. The chain carries TRBV10-2 and TRBJ2-7; tentative D call: TRBD2 (7 bases). The TCR comes from a man aged 18 to 30 with active or convalescent COVID-19. The CDR3 coding sequence is TGCGCCAGCTCCGACGGCGGGGGCATCGCCTACGAGCAGTACTTC. The encoded protein is CASSDGGGIAYEQYF.